The 31 T cell receptor beta chains given below trace back to one sample, sequenced in a study of blood T cell repertoires in COVID-19. Clones were sequenced by immunoSEQ multiplex PCR, and TCRdb holds only the in-frame ones, with some missing. The sample consists of approximately 60,000 clones, over 75% of them appearing once. The sample was peripheral blood. All receptors come from a man aged 55 to 70 with active or convalescent COVID-19.

This clone was recorded once. The chain couples TRBV9 to TRBJ2-1; 7 nucleotides agree with TRBD2. V shed 4 bases and J 2 bases; nucleotides not matched to a gene: 6. The CDR3 runs 15 residues. CDR1 and CDR2 (germline): SGDLS, YYNGEE. The CDR3 DNA follows: TGTGCCAGCAGCTTGGGGGGGAACACCTACAATGAGCAGTTCTTC. This sequence encodes CASSLGGNTYNEQFF.

The V call is TRBV6-5, the J call TRBJ2-2, with 8 bases fitting TRBD1. Germline V CDR1 and CDR2: MNHEY, SVGAGI. There are 15 residues in the CDR3. V lost 7 bases to trimming and J lost 6 bases; unmatched junction nucleotides: 10. The CDR3 is CASIVRTGWPGELFF. As DNA, the CDR3 is TGTGCCAGCATTGTTCGGACAGGGTGGCCCGGGGAGCTGTTTTTT.

This chain links TRBV28 with TRBJ2-7; 7 nucleotides match TRBD1. The CDR3 totals 15 residues. V trimming: 5 bases; J trimming: 1 base; junction bases outside the gene matches: 8. Germline CDR1 is MDHEN and CDR2 is SYDVKM. The CDR3 DNA reads TGTGCCAGCAGTGGGCCACAGGGGAGATCCTACGAGCAGTACTTC. This sequence encodes CASSGPQGRSYEQYF.

This clone was picked up a small number of times. The V call is TRBV29-1, the J call TRBJ2-7; TRBD1 matches 9 bases. Germline CDR1 reads SQVTM; CDR2 reads ANQGSEA. The junction had 7 bases not matched to a gene; V was cut back by 4 bases and J by 6 bases. The CDR3 totals 13 residues. The CDR3: CSVGRDRVSEQYF. In DNA, the CDR3 is TGCAGCGTTGGAAGGGACAGGGTTTCCGAGCAGTACTTC.

The rearrangement joins TRBV7-9 to TRBJ1-5; 10 bases fit TRBD1. J gave up 6 bases and V 0 bases, and 5 bases lay outside the gene matches. Germline CDR1 and CDR2: SEHNR and FQNEAQ (reference sequence). The CDR3 sequence is 16 residues long. The CDR3 region is CASSLAGTGAAQPQHF. CDR3 nucleotide sequence: TGTGCCAGCAGCTTAGCCGGGACAGGGGCTGCTCAGCCCCAGCATTTT.

The chain recombines TRBV3-1 (or the pseudogene TRBV3-2) with TRBJ2-5, with TRBD2 as a possible D gene (6 bases). Deletions cut 1 base from V and 12 bases from J, with 9 bases between. Germline V CDR1 and CDR2: LGHDT, YNNKEL (reference sequence). The CDR3 sequence is 11 residues long. The CDR3 nucleotides are TGTGCCAGCAGCCAAGTGGACTACGAGTACTTC. Amino acids: CASSQVDYEYF.

In this sample, this clone turned up once. The rearrangement joins TRBV6-5 to TRBJ2-7, with 9 bases lining up with TRBD2. V lost 6 bases and J lost 5; bases outside the gene matches: 5. Germline CDR1 is MNHEY and CDR2 is SVGAGI. This CDR3 spans 13 amino acids. CDR3 DNA: TGTGCCAGCAGCACCGGGACTAGCAACGAGCAGTACTTC. It yields the protein CASSTGTSNEQYF.

The chain uses TRBV7-3 and TRBJ1-2, with 7 bases lining up with TRBD1. This CDR3 contains 14 residues. Germline CDR1 reads SGHTA; CDR2 reads FQGTGA. J was trimmed by 7 bases and V by 6 bases; bases with no gene match: 11. CDR3: CASSPTGHNPGYTF. CDR3 DNA: TGTGCCAGCAGTCCGACAGGGCACAACCCTGGCTACACCTTC.

The chain has TRBV18 and TRBJ2-5, with TRBD1 as a possible D gene (6 bases). Germline CDR1 is KGHSH and CDR2 is LQKENI. The CDR3 is 14 residues long. Between the trimmed V and J ends, which lost 3 bases and 7 bases, there was a span of 15 bases. This CDR3 reads CASSPDRSEGTQYF. The CDR3 nucleotides are TGTGCCAGCTCACCCGACAGGTCCGAAGGGACCCAGTACTTC.

There are a few counts of this clone. V usage is TRBV19 and J usage is TRBJ2-1; TRBD1 might be the D (6 bases). Between the trimmed V and J ends, which lost 2 bases and 9 bases, there was a span of 11 bases. This CDR3 is built from 13 residues. Germline CDR1 reads LNHDA; CDR2 reads SQIVND (reference sequence). The CDR3 region has the DNA TGTGCCAGTAGTATACGACGAGGGGGTGAGCAGTTCTTC. Amino acid sequence: CASSIRRGGEQFF.

The rearrangement joins TRBV7-6 to TRBJ1-5; weak D call: TRBD1 (5 bases). The CDR3 consists of 17 residues. CDR1 is SGHVS, CDR2 FNYEAQ, per germline. Trimming shortened V by 4 bases and J by 2 bases, and 18 bases separated the two germline ends. This CDR3 reads CASSSSGGIRGNQPQHF. DNA of the CDR3: TGTGCCAGCAGCTCCTCGGGGGGGATACGGGGCAATCAGCCCCAGCATTTT. Together with reference TRBV7-6 and TRBJ1-5, the CDR3 gives the full variable domain: GAGVSQSPRYKVTKRGQDVALRCDPISGHVSLYWYRQALGQGPEFLTYFNYEAQQDKSGLPNDRFSAERPEGSISTLTIQRTEQRDSAMYRCASSSSGGIRGNQPQHFGDGTRLSIL.

The chain recombines TRBV5-1 with TRBJ2-4; 9 nucleotides align to TRBD2. V lost 4 bases and J lost 8; bases outside the gene matches: 7. Germline V gene lookup returns CDR1 SGHRS and CDR2 YFSETQ. The CDR3 loop spans 14 amino acids. The CDR3 nucleotides read TGCGCCAGCAGCCCCGGGACTAGCACTGACATTCAGTACTTC. It is translated as CASSPGTSTDIQYF.

The rearrangement links TRBV3-1 (or the pseudogene TRBV3-2) to TRBJ2-3, with 11 bases lining up with TRBD2. The CDR3 has 17 amino acids. The junction had 3 bases not matched to a gene; V was cut back by 0 bases and J by 1 base. CDR1 LGHDT and CDR2 YNNKEL come from the germline V gene (reference sequence). CDR3: CASSQEWTSGRTDTQYF. The CDR3 DNA sequence: TGTGCCAGCAGCCAAGAGTGGACTAGCGGGCGCACAGATACGCAGTATTTT.

The V gene is TRBV7-8, the J gene TRBJ1-4; D is unresolved. This CDR3 spans 14 amino acids. Trimming took 7 bases from V and 8 from J, leaving 17 bases between them. Germline V gives CDR1 SGHVS, CDR2 FQNEAQ. For the CDR3, the DNA is TGTGCCAGCACCCCGGCGGGTCGGAACGAAAAACTGTTTTTT. It encodes CASTPAGRNEKLFF.

The rearrangement links TRBV19 to TRBJ2-6; D unresolved. V lost 6 bases to trimming and J lost 4 bases, with 13 bases between them. CDR1 LNHDA and CDR2 SQIVND come from the germline V gene (reference sequence). The CDR3 has 15 amino acids. The CDR3, as DNA: TGTGCCAGTAGGTCCGTAACAACAGGGGCCAACGTCCTGACTTTC. It yields the protein CASRSVTTGANVLTF.

V and J are TRBV29-1 and TRBJ1-1; tentative D call: TRBD1 (6 bases). Germline V CDR1 and CDR2: SQVTM, ANQGSEA. The CDR3 is made up of 12 amino acids. V lost 4 bases and J lost 11, with 17 bases in between. In DNA, the CDR3 is TGCAGCGTTGGAAGGGGATCGCAGGGGGCTTTCTTT. It encodes CSVGRGSQGAFF. Full variable domain (outside the CDR3, taken from reference TRBV29-1 and TRBJ1-1): SAVISQKPSRDICQRGTSLTIQCQVDSQVTMMFWYRQQPGQSLTLIATANQGSEATYESGFVIDKFPISRPNLTFSTLTVSNMSPEDSSIYLCSVGRGSQGAFFGQGTRLTVV.

The rearrangement links TRBV4-2 to TRBJ1-6; D remains ambiguous. V gave up 1 base and J gave up 5 bases, with 9 bases separating them. Germline V CDR1 and CDR2: LGHNA, YNFKEQ. The CDR3 is 15 amino acids. CDR3 protein: CASSQAAGNNSPLHF. In DNA, the CDR3 is TGTGCCAGCAGCCAAGCCGCCGGGAATAATTCACCCCTCCACTTT.

This rearrangement joins TRBV3-1 (or the pseudogene TRBV3-2) to TRBJ1-2; no firm D call. V was shortened by 1 base and J by 9 bases, with 9 bases between the two germline ends. The CDR3 spans 12 residues. Per the germline V gene, CDR1 is LGHDT and CDR2 is YNNKEL (reference sequence). The DNA of the CDR3 is TGTGCCAGCAGCCAAGGGCAGGCGAGCTACACCTTC. Translated, it gives CASSQGQASYTF.

This chain links TRBV18 with TRBJ2-7, with 9 bases fitting TRBD1. Trimming cost V 2 bases and J 4 bases; bases outside gene matches: 6. Germline CDR1 KGHSH, CDR2 LQKENI. This CDR3 spans 15 amino acids. The CDR3 bases are TGTGCCAGCTCACCATCCGGACAGGGGTTTTACGAGCAGTACTTC. It yields the protein CASSPSGQGFYEQYF.

The chain recombines TRBV27 with TRBJ2-2; D gene unclear. The CDR3 contains 14 residues. Trimming cost V 7 bases and J 0 bases, with 9 bases left between them. CDR1 and CDR2 (germline): MNHEY, SMNVEV (reference sequence). The CDR3 loop reads CASMLQTNTGELFF. In nucleotides, the CDR3 is TGTGCCAGCATGTTACAGACGAACACCGGGGAGCTGTTTTTT.

The chain uses TRBV12-3 or TRBV12-4 and TRBJ1-4; D remains unclear. The CDR3 spans 13 residues. The V end lost 9 bases, the J end lost 6 bases, and 14 bases lay between the germline ends. CDR3 in DNA: TGTGCCAGTCTGAGGAGAGAAGATGAAAAACTGTTTTTT. Translated: CASLRREDEKLFF.

This chain connects TRBV11-3 to TRBJ2-7; 12 bases agree with TRBD2. The junction had 1 base not matched to a gene; V was cut back by 1 base and J by 3 bases. Germline CDR1 reads SGHNT; CDR2 reads YENEEA. The CDR3 consists of 15 residues. The CDR3 protein is CASSLASGGGYEQYF. The CDR3 bases are TGTGCCAGCAGCTTAGCTAGCGGGGGGGGCTACGAGCAGTACTTC.

The rearrangement uses TRBV5-1 and TRBJ1-4; 9 bases are a match to TRBD1. In germline, CDR1 is SGHRS, CDR2 YFSETQ. Trimming at V came to 4 bases and at J to 7 bases, leaving 5 bases not matched to a gene. The CDR3 consists of 14 residues. CDR3 nucleotides: TGCGCCAGCAGCCTCGGACAGGGGAGTGAAAAACTGTTTTTT. Encoded protein: CASSLGQGSEKLFF. Full variable domain (rest looked up from reference TRBV5-1 and TRBJ1-4): KAGVTQTPRYLIKTRGQQVTLSCSPISGHRSVSWYQQTPGQGLQFLFEYFSETQRNKGNFPGRFSGRQFSNSRSEMNVSTLELGDSALYLCASSLGQGSEKLFFGSGTQLSVL.

This chain uses TRBV24-1 with TRBJ1-6; tentatively, D is TRBD1 (5 bases). The germline gives CDR1 KGHDR, CDR2 SFDVKD. The CDR3 sequence is 15 residues long. V dropped 4 bases and J dropped 10 bases, with 16 bases sitting between them. CDR3 sequence reads: CATSDPKQARSPLHF. The CDR3 DNA follows: TGTGCCACCAGTGACCCGAAACAGGCTCGGTCACCCCTCCACTTT.

The gene calls are TRBV7-8 and TRBJ1-2; D is unresolved. The V end lost 1 base, the J end lost 13 bases, and 10 bases lay between the germline ends. CDR1 is SGHVS, CDR2 FQNEAQ, per germline. This CDR3 region has 11 residues. CDR3 in amino acids: CASSLDRGCTF. In DNA, the CDR3 is TGTGCCAGCAGCTTAGATCGCGGGTGCACCTTC.

V is TRBV5-1 and J is TRBJ2-7, with D possibly being TRBD1 (6 bases). Germline V gives CDR1 SGHRS, CDR2 YFSETQ. V was trimmed by 0 bases and J by 0 bases, leaving 10 bases between them. The CDR3 length is 15 residues. As DNA, the CDR3 is TGCGCCAGCAGCTTGGATCAGGGGAGCTCCTACGAGCAGTACTTC. Residues: CASSLDQGSSYEQYF.

The chain has TRBV28 and TRBJ2-1; 11 nucleotides line up with TRBD2. The V segment lost 5 bases and the J segment 6 bases; nucleotides outside the gene matches: 9. Germline CDR1 is MDHEN and CDR2 is SYDVKM. The CDR3 loop spans 16 amino acids. The CDR3 DNA reads as TGTGCCAGCAGTCTCCTTTTTAGCGGGGGGGCCAATGAGCAGTTCTTC. Its protein product is CASSLLFSGGANEQFF.

The V gene is TRBV19, the J gene TRBJ2-1; a possible D gene is TRBD2 (6 bases). Deletions cut 1 base from V and 7 bases from J, with 14 bases between. The germline V gene encodes CDR1 LNHDA and CDR2 SQIVND (reference sequence). The CDR3 is 15 residues long. The CDR3 here is CASSIALAVFNEQFF. The CDR3, as DNA: TGTGCCAGTAGTATAGCTTTAGCGGTTTTTAATGAGCAGTTCTTC.

This chain joins TRBV27 and TRBJ2-1; TRBD2 matches at 12 bases. Unmatched junction bases numbered 3, after V lost 5 bases and J lost 1 base. The V gene's germline CDR1 is MNHEY and CDR2 SMNVEV (reference sequence). The length of the CDR3 is 16 residues. The CDR3 sequence is CASSPLAGGSYNEQFF. CDR3 DNA: TGTGCCAGCAGTCCCCTAGCGGGAGGGTCCTACAATGAGCAGTTCTTC.

The rearrangement uses TRBV29-1 and TRBJ2-1, with a tentative D call TRBD2 (5 bases). In germline, CDR1 is SQVTM, CDR2 ANQGSEA. Between the trimmed V and J ends, which lost 1 base and 0 bases, there was a span of 10 bases. This CDR3 has 15 residues. CDR3: CSVEVWESSYNEQFF. CDR3 nucleotide sequence: TGCAGCGTTGAAGTTTGGGAGAGCTCCTACAATGAGCAGTTCTTC.

The chain employs TRBV6-6 and TRBJ2-1, with 11 bases matching TRBD2. Losses at the gene ends were 10 bases for V and 4 bases for J; bases not matched to a gene: 6. CDR1 MNHNY and CDR2 SVGAGI come from the germline V gene (reference sequence). This CDR3 is 14 amino acids long. Written as DNA, the CDR3 is TGTGCCACTTCGACTAGCGGGAATTACAATGAGCAGTTCTTC. It specifies CATSTSGNYNEQFF.